The 17 T cell receptor beta chains listed next were all sequenced from one sample in a study of long-term antiretroviral therapy in people with HIV. At the survey level, the v3.0 immunoSEQ assay was run. Sequencing used immunoSEQ multiplex PCR; TCRdb keeps in-frame clones, though not all of them. The sample comprises about 20,000 clones, approximately 88% of which are singletons, and more than 3.5% rests with the top ten. The source material was unsorted PBMCs, sampled 2.1 years after starting antiretroviral therapy. Receptors originate from a man aged 18 to 29 with HIV.

The gene calls are TRBV4-1 and TRBJ1-1; D is unclear. This CDR3 is built from 16 residues. Trimming left V 0 bases short and J 1 base short, with 12 bases between. Germline CDR1 and CDR2: MGHRA and YSYEKL. The CDR3 sequence is CASSQEGPDRNTEAFF. CDR3 bases: TGCGCCAGCAGCCAAGAGGGTCCAGACCGGAACACTGAAGCTTTCTTT.

The chain recombines TRBV4-3 with TRBJ2-7, with TRBD1 matching 9 bases. The V segment lost 5 bases and the J segment 1 base; nucleotides outside the gene matches: 3. The germline V gene has CDR1 LGHNA and CDR2 YSLEER. This CDR3 contains 14 residues. The CDR3 DNA reads TGCGCCAGCAGCACCGGGACAGGGTCCTACGAGCAGTACTTC. This gives the protein CASSTGTGSYEQYF.

V and J are TRBV5-4 and TRBJ2-5; D call uncertain. Per the germline V gene, CDR1 is SGHNT and CDR2 is YYREEE (reference sequence). The V end was cut by 6 bases, the J end by 4 bases, with 13 bases between. This CDR3 has 13 residues. The CDR3 region is CASKGRWGETQYF. The CDR3 region has the DNA TGTGCCAGCAAAGGGCGATGGGGAGAGACCCAGTACTTC.

This clone was seen a single time. The J gene is TRBJ1-6, the V gene TRBV7-9; TRBD1 matches at 10 bases. V shed 4 bases, J shed 7 bases, and the junction held 7 bases outside the gene matches. The CDR3 is 16 residues long. The germline gives CDR1 SEHNR, CDR2 FQNEAQ (reference sequence). CDR3 sequence: CASSSGDRGINSPLHF. DNA for the CDR3: TGTGCCAGCAGCTCTGGGGACAGGGGAATAAATTCACCCCTCCACTTT.

The V gene is TRBV2, the J gene TRBJ1-1; D unresolved. The V gene lost 4 bases and the J gene lost 3 bases, with 12 bases spanning the gap. CDR1 and CDR2 from the germline V gene are SNHLY and FYNNEI. The length of the CDR3 is 14 residues. CDR3 residues: CASSAKVVYTEAFF. CDR3 coding DNA: TGTGCCAGCAGTGCAAAGGTTGTGTACACTGAAGCTTTCTTT.

The gene calls are TRBV4-2 and TRBJ2-1; 7 nucleotides line up with TRBD2. V lost 1 base to trimming and J lost 3 bases; unmatched junction nucleotides: 6. The CDR3 is 16 amino acids. CDR1 is LGHNA, CDR2 YNFKEQ, per germline. CDR3 coding DNA: TGTGCCAGCAGCCAAGCCGTGGGAGGGAGCTACAATGAGCAGTTCTTC. This gives the protein CASSQAVGGSYNEQFF.

The rearrangement uses TRBV7-6 and TRBJ2-7; D remains unclear. Germline CDR1 SGHVS, CDR2 FNYEAQ. Trimming removed 6 bases from V and 1 base from J, with 16 bases in between. The CDR3 spans 15 residues. The DNA for the CDR3 is TGTGCCAGCAGATACCGGCTACCGCTATCCTACGAGCAGTACTTC. This sequence encodes CASRYRLPLSYEQYF.

This chain links TRBV6-6 with TRBJ2-7, with D possibly being TRBD2 (6 bases). The germline V gene has CDR1 MNHNY and CDR2 SVGAGI (reference sequence). Trimming pared 8 bases from V and 3 bases from J, leaving 8 bases between. The CDR3 has 11 amino acids. Here the CDR3 DNA reads TGTGCCAGCGGGGGGAACTACGAGCAGTACTTC. Protein: CASGGNYEQYF.

This clone has a single count. J is TRBJ2-5 and V is TRBV7-9, with TRBD2 matching 7 bases. CDR1 and CDR2 from the germline V gene are SEHNR and FQNEAQ (reference sequence). Trimming cost V 9 bases and J 0 bases; bases outside gene matches: 7. The CDR3 spans 14 residues. The CDR3 loop is CASTSGAYQETQYF. DNA for the CDR3: TGTGCCAGTACCAGCGGGGCGTACCAAGAGACCCAGTACTTC.

This chain uses TRBV6-5 with TRBJ2-7; 7 nucleotides line up with TRBD2. V lost 5 bases, J lost 3 bases, and 1 base stayed unmatched. From germline, CDR1 is MNHEY and CDR2 SVGAGI. CDR3 length equals 12 residues. The CDR3 DNA is TGTGCCAGCAGTCCGGGGGGCTACGAGCAGTACTTC. The encoded protein is CASSPGGYEQYF.

This clone was seen a few times. The rearrangement uses TRBV9 and TRBJ2-2; D is undetermined. CDR1 is SGDLS and CDR2 is YYNGEE in the germline V gene. The length of the CDR3 is 15 residues. Trimming cost V 0 bases and J 6 bases, with 12 bases left between them. DNA for the CDR3: TGTGCCAGCAGCGTAGAGGGTCAATTGGCCGGGGAGCTGTTTTTT. This translates into CASSVEGQLAGELFF.

Here the CDR3 DNA reads TGTGCCAGTAGTATAAGGAACAGAGGAAGGGGGGAGCTGTTTTTT. Its translation: CASSIRNRGRGELFF. The J gene is TRBJ2-2, the V gene TRBV19; D not resolved. CDR1 is LNHDA, CDR2 SQIVND, per germline (reference sequence). V lost 2 bases, J lost 8 bases, and 15 bases lay in between. The CDR3 loop spans 15 amino acids. The full variable domain, with the rest looked up from reference TRBV19 and TRBJ2-2, is DGGITQSPKYLFRKEGQNVTLSCEQNLNHDAMYWYRQDPGQGLRLIYYSQIVNDFQKGDIAEGYSVSREKKESFPLTVTSAQKNPTAFYLCASSIRNRGRGELFFGEGSRLTVL.

The table lists this clone with a count of one. V is TRBV18 and J is TRBJ2-6; D may be TRBD2 (6 bases). CDR1 KGHSH and CDR2 LQKENI come from the germline V gene. Trimming took 3 bases from V and 2 from J, leaving 11 bases between them. CDR3 length equals 16 residues. The CDR3 loop is CASSPRRGTGANVLTF. For the CDR3, the DNA is TGTGCCAGCTCACCCCGGCGGGGCACTGGGGCCAACGTCCTGACTTTC. Variable domain in full (rest from reference TRBV18 and TRBJ2-6): NAGVMQNPRHLVRRRGQEARLRCSPMKGHSHVYWYRQLPEEGLKFMVYLQKENIIDESGMPKERFSAEFPKEGPSILRIQQVVRGDSAAYFCASSPRRGTGANVLTFGAGSRLTVL.

This chain connects TRBV10-2 to TRBJ1-6; D remains ambiguous. Trimming cost V 8 bases and J 5 bases, with 19 bases left between them. This CDR3 spans 16 amino acids. Per the germline V gene, CDR1 is WSHSY and CDR2 is SAAADI. The CDR3 DNA sequence: TGCGCCAGCCTACCCGGGTTCTGGACCCATAATTCACCCCTCCACTTT. It translates to CASLPGFWTHNSPLHF.

J is TRBJ2-7 and V is TRBV4-1, with 8 bases that match TRBD1. J was trimmed by 2 bases and V by 4 bases; bases with no gene match: 7. This CDR3 region has 15 residues. CDR1 is MGHRA, CDR2 YSYEKL, per germline. CDR3 sequence reads: CASSPRWTGTYEQYF. CDR3 DNA sequence: TGCGCCAGCAGCCCACGTTGGACAGGGACCTACGAGCAGTACTTC.

CDR3 coding DNA: TGCGCCAGCAGCCAAGTACCGGGACTAGCCGGCGAGCAGTACTTC. Translating it yields CASSQVPGLAGEQYF. The chain has TRBV4-3 and TRBJ2-7, with 9 bases matching TRBD2. With 1 base clipped from V and 6 bases from J, the junction kept 7 bases outside the gene matches. Germline lookup yields CDR1 LGHNA and CDR2 YSLEER. This CDR3 region has 15 residues.

The count of this clone is one. CDR3 in amino acids: CASSPDRGQPQHF. Here the CDR3 DNA reads TGTGCCAGCAGTCCAGACAGGGGTCAGCCCCAGCATTTT. The chain couples TRBV7-2 to TRBJ1-5, with 8 bases identical to TRBD1. CDR1 and CDR2 (germline): SGHTA, FQGNSA. The junction had 4 bases not matched to a gene; V was cut back by 6 bases and J by 6 bases. The CDR3 loop spans 13 amino acids.